This T cell receptor (beta chain) emerged from a study of blood T cell repertoires in COVID-19. The CDR3 has 15 residues. Trimming shortened V by 3 bases and J by 10 bases, and 17 bases separated the two germline ends. Germline V gives CDR1 SGHRS, CDR2 YFSETQ. How the authors handled the data: Amplifying reference gene primers gave estimates of nucleated cell counts. Only in-frame clones appear in the TCRdb table, and some are missing; sequencing was by immunoSEQ multiplex PCR. V, J and clone size are taken as reported in that table, and D and trimming were inferred from the DNA itself. The table records some 110,000 clones, less than 85% of them present only once.

Specimen: peripheral blood. The V gene is TRBV5-1, the J gene TRBJ1-6, with a possible D match to TRBD1 (6 bases). This TCR derives from a man aged 45-65 years with acute or convalescent COVID-19. The CDR3 region is CASSSASQRGSPLHF. The DNA of the CDR3 is TGCGCCAGCAGCTCCGCTTCACAAAGGGGGTCACCCCTCCACTTT.